The sample holds a few counts of the clone carrying this T cell receptor beta chain. Its antigen is currently unknown. Donors had no recently reported acute infections or vaccinations and were HIV-negative. CD4+ cells were split into CD45RA+ naive and CD45RA-negative memory subsets. This record comes from a study of shared clonotypes between healthy human individuals. Deletions cut 8 bases from V and 8 bases from J, with 15 bases between. Looked up from germline, CDR1 is MDHEN and CDR2 is SYDVKM. This CDR3 is 12 amino acids long. Study-wide results and caveats: Clonotype sharing levels among donors were expected to vary with sequencing depth.

Every subset's genomic DNA went evenly onto several immunoSEQ plates. Sequencing used immunoSEQ multiplex PCR; TCRdb keeps in-frame clones, though not all of them. The table lists some 200,000 clones, over 85% of them singletons. The chain combines TRBV28 with TRBJ1-2; tentative D call: TRBD1 (5 bases). The sequenced material came from naive CD4+ T cells sorted from blood. Indicated subset: CD45RA+ positively selected. This sequence originates from a woman in her twenties or thirties in good health. CDR3 bases: TGTGCCAGCGGGGCGACGGTGGGCGGCTACACCTTC. It is translated as CASGATVGGYTF.